The rows below give T cell receptor beta chains drawn from one sample of a study of cytomegalovirus exposure and HLA in healthy donors. Produced via immunoSEQ multiplex PCR; TCRdb's table is partial and in-frame only. The data show roughly 130,000 clones, more than 70% seen once. The sequenced sample consisted of PBMCs. These receptors were obtained from a male donor in good health and CMV-seropositive. CDR3s include the opening cysteine and the closing phenylalanine or tryptophan. A D gene is named only where the DNA matches it firmly. Size values are once, few and many counts, or a class for expanded clones, and some rows have none.

>TRBD1|TRBV7-6|once|TRBJ2-1
TGTGCCAGCAGCCTAGGGGGACAGGGGGCTCGAGAGCAGTTCTTC
CASSLGGQGAREQFF
>TRBD2|TRBV4-1|.|TRBJ2-7
TGCGCCAGCAGCCCAAGAACAGGACTAGCGGGGACGTCCTACGAGCAGTACTTC
CASSPRTGLAGTSYEQYF
>.|TRBV30|.|TRBJ2-6
TGTGCCTGGACTCCGGGCGGGATCTCTGGGGCCAACGTCCTGACTTTC
CAWTPGGISGANVLTF
>.|TRBV25-1|.|TRBJ1-3
TGTGCCAGCTCAACCAGGGGTTCGGGAAACACCATATATTTT
CASSTRGSGNTIYF
>.|TRBV2|.|TRBJ2-1
TGTGCCAGCAGTCGAAGGGGGACCTACAATGAGCAGTTCTTC
CASSRRGTYNEQFF
>.|TRBV2|few|TRBJ2-7
TGTGCCAGCCTCGAAGGGGGGAGGGACTACGAGCAGTACTTC
CASLEGGRDYEQYF
>.|TRBV10-3|.|TRBJ2-3
TGTGCCACCATGAGCGGGAGAGGGGGCGATACGCAGTATTTT
CATMSGRGGDTQYF
>TRBD1|TRBV19|.|TRBJ1-1
TGTGCCAGCAAACAGGGGGACACTGAAGCTTTCTTT
CASKQGDTEAFF
>.|TRBV28|.|TRBJ2-7
TGTGCCAGCAGTCCTGGGACGGGAGACTCCTACGAGCAGTACTTC
CASSPGTGDSYEQYF
>.|TRBV28|.|TRBJ1-2
TGTGCCAGCAGTGGAAGCGATCAGGGATGGACAATCTATGGCTACACCTTC
CASSGSDQGWTIYGYTF
>TRBD2|TRBV4-1|.|TRBJ2-5
TGCGCCAGCAGCCAAGGAGATTGGGCGGGAGTCGGGGAGACCCAGTACTTC
CASSQGDWAGVGETQYF
>TRBD1|TRBV6-5|once|TRBJ1-4
TGTGCCAGCAGTGACAGGGGTGAAAAACTGTTTTTT
CASSDRGEKLFF
>TRBD1|TRBV27|.|TRBJ2-7
TGTGCCAGCAGTTCGGGACAGGGGGCGTACGAGCAGTACTTC
CASSSGQGAYEQYF
>TRBD2|TRBV29-1|.|TRBJ2-7
TGCAGCGTTTCCTTAGCGGGACCCTACGAGCAGTACTTC
CSVSLAGPYEQYF
>.|TRBV23-1|once|TRBJ1-1
TGCGCCAGCAGTCATTGGTTTTCGGCTAGGGGCGGGGGTGAAGCTTTCTTT
CASSHWFSARGGGEAFF
>TRBD1|TRBV4-3|.|TRBJ2-7
TGCGCCAGCAGCCAAGATGAGGGACAGGGGGACGAGCAGTACTTC
CASSQDEGQGDEQYF
>.|TRBV4-3|.|TRBJ1-2
TGCGCCAGCAGCCAAGGTGGCAGTCACTATGGCTACACCTTC
CASSQGGSHYGYTF
>.|TRBV2|.|TRBJ1-5
TGTGCCAGCAGTGAAGCTGACGGGACACCTCAGCCCCAGCATTTT
CASSEADGTPQPQHF
>TRBD2|TRBV10-3|.|TRBJ2-7
TGTGCCATCAGGCGGACTAGCGGGGAATCCTACGAGCAGTACTTC
CAIRRTSGESYEQYF
>TRBD2|TRBV6-5|.|TRBJ2-1
TGTGCCAGCAGTCGACTAGCGGGGACCTACAATGAGCAGTTCTTC
CASSRLAGTYNEQFF
>TRBD1|TRBV19|.|TRBJ2-7
TGTGCCAGTAGCCTCGGACAGGGGGCTGTCTACGAGCAGTACTTC
CASSLGQGAVYEQYF
>.|TRBV27|once|TRBJ1-6
TGTGCCAGCAGTTACAGTAGCTCCTATAATTCACCCCTCCACTTT
CASSYSSSYNSPLHF
>.|TRBV4-3|.|TRBJ2-7
TGCGCCAGCAGCCAAGATCGACGGGAGATCTACGAGCAGTACTTC
CASSQDRREIYEQYF
>.|TRBV6-4|few|TRBJ2-2
TGTGCCAGCAGCGGGACATACACCGGGGAGCTGTTTTTT
CASSGTYTGELFF
>.|TRBV5-1|.|TRBJ2-7
TGCGCCAGCAGCTTAGACAGCTTAATACCGACCTACGAGCAGTACTTC
CASSLDSLIPTYEQYF
>.|TRBV5-1|.|TRBJ2-7
TGCGCCAGCGCGAAGGACAATCCTGGCGAGCAGTACTTC
CASAKDNPGEQYF
>TRBD2|TRBV19|.|TRBJ2-3
TGTGCCAGTAGTTTGACTAGCGGGGATCACACAGATACGCAGTATTTT
CASSLTSGDHTDTQYF
>.|TRBV5-6|.|TRBJ2-7
TGTGCCAGCACCCCAGGGGTCGGAGGCGAGCAGTACTTC
CASTPGVGGEQYF
>TRBD1|TRBV7-9|.|TRBJ1-1
TGTTCCAGCAGCGGAACAGGGGGAGACACTGAAGCTTTCTTT
CSSSGTGGDTEAFF
>.|TRBV25-1|.|TRBJ1-2
TGTGCCAGCAGTGAGCCTGGAGGGGTAGAAGGCTACACCTTC
CASSEPGGVEGYTF
>TRBD2|TRBV19|.|TRBJ2-7
TGTGCCAGCGCTTCCCCCGGGACTAGCGGGAGTTTCAACTACGAGCAGTACTTC
CASASPGTSGSFNYEQYF
>.|TRBV4-2|.|TRBJ1-2
TGTGCCAGCAGCCAGGCCGGGGGGGCTAACTATGGCTACACCTTC
CASSQAGGANYGYTF
>TRBD1|TRBV18|.|TRBJ2-7
TGTGCCAGCTCCCCGGGACAGGGGGCTTCGAACGAGCAGTACTTC
CASSPGQGASNEQYF
>TRBD2|TRBV9|.|TRBJ2-1
TGTGCCAGCAGCACTCGGACTAGCGAGGGCAATGAGCAGTTCTTC
CASSTRTSEGNEQFF
>.|TRBV7-3|once|TRBJ1-1
TGTGCCAGCAGCAATGCAGTGAACACTGAAGCTTTCTTT
CASSNAVNTEAFF
>TRBD1|TRBV5-1|.|TRBJ1-5
TGCGCCAGCAGCTTGGGGACAGGGGATCAGCCCCAGCATTTT
CASSLGTGDQPQHF
>.|TRBV19|.|TRBJ1-5
TGTGCCAGTAGTATTGCGGGCAATCAGCCCCAGCATTTT
CASSIAGNQPQHF
>.|TRBV9|.|TRBJ2-5
TGTGCCAGCAGCACCTCCCCGGACATGGGGGAGACCCAGTACTTC
CASSTSPDMGETQYF
>.|TRBV5-1|.|TRBJ1-1
TGCGCCAGCAGCCCGGGGGTCCGGAACACTGAAGCTTTCTTT
CASSPGVRNTEAFF
>.|TRBV25-1|.|TRBJ2-7
TGTGCCAGCAGTGAAAGCAGTGGCTGGGTCAGCGCTACCTACGAGCAGTACTTC
CASSESSGWVSATYEQYF
>.|TRBV27|.|TRBJ1-6
TGTGCCAGCGGGTCGGGGTCGGATAATTCACCCCTCCACTTT
CASGSGSDNSPLHF
>.|TRBV21-1|.|TRBJ2-7
TGTGCCAGCAGCAAAGTCGACCGCCAGCGGGGGACCTACGAGCAGTACTTC
CASSKVDRQRGTYEQYF